Shown below are 11 T cell receptor beta chains from a single sample sequenced in a study of blood T cell repertoires in COVID-19. Using immunoSEQ multiplex PCR, the repertoire was profiled, and TCRdb retains in-frame clones only, with some absent. Of 25,000 to 35,000 clones in the sample, around four fifths were seen once. Sequencing input: peripheral blood. The receptor set was obtained from a woman in her seventies with active or convalescent COVID-19.

This clone was counted once. The chain has TRBV19 and TRBJ2-3; 12 bases fit TRBD2. There are 18 residues in the CDR3. CDR1 is LNHDA and CDR2 is SQIVND in the germline V gene (reference sequence). After removal of 5 bases from V and 0 bases from J, the junction contained 9 bases not matched to a gene. The CDR3 DNA is TGTGCCAGTAGTGGGGGGACTAGCGGGCACCCAAGCACAGATACGCAGTATTTT. This sequence encodes CASSGGTSGHPSTDTQYF.

This rearrangement joins TRBV5-1 to TRBJ2-3; D is possibly TRBD2 (6 bases). Germline CDR1 and CDR2: SGHRS and YFSETQ. There are 15 residues in the CDR3. V lost 4 bases, J lost 0 bases, and 12 bases lay in between. CDR3 loop: CASSVADASTDTQYF. The CDR3 DNA sequence: TGCGCCAGCAGCGTAGCGGACGCTAGCACAGATACGCAGTATTTT.

This chain links TRBV19 with TRBJ1-6, with 10 bases aligning to TRBD1. CDR3 length: 14 amino acids. After removal of 6 bases from V and 7 bases from J, the junction contained 3 bases not matched to a gene. Germline V CDR1 and CDR2: LNHDA, SQIVND (reference sequence). CDR3 nucleotides: TGTGCCAGTAGCACGACAGGGGGCAATTCACCCCTCCACTTT. This codes for CASSTTGGNSPLHF.

This clone is medium-sized. This chain joins TRBV3-1 (or the pseudogene TRBV3-2) and TRBJ2-3, with D uncertain. The germline V gene encodes CDR1 LGHDT and CDR2 YNNKEL (reference sequence). The CDR3 runs to 14 residues. V was trimmed by 4 bases and J by 6 bases, leaving 14 bases between them. CDR3 DNA sequence: TGTGCCAGCAGCCTTTCTATACTGAGGGATACGCAGTATTTT. Residues: CASSLSILRDTQYF.

V and J are TRBV19 and TRBJ2-1; 8 bases match TRBD2. Per the germline V gene, CDR1 is LNHDA and CDR2 is SQIVND (reference sequence). The CDR3 runs 13 residues. V dropped 7 bases and J dropped 9; count of bases not matched to a gene: 8. The DNA of the CDR3 is TGTGCCAGTATGGTAGCGGGGAGGAGTGAGCAGTTCTTC. Translation gives CASMVAGRSEQFF.

V is TRBV21-1 and J is TRBJ2-2; the D call in the table, TRBD1, was not verified against the DNA. TRBV21-1 is annotated as a pseudogene. This CDR3 comprises 16 residues. DNA of the CDR3: TGTGCCAGCAGCAAAGGGGCAGGGGATAACACCGGGGAGCTGTTTTTT. As protein: CASSKGAGDNTGELFF.

This rearrangement joins TRBV6-5 to TRBJ1-5; TRBD1 might be the D (5 bases). V gave up 7 bases and J gave up 6 bases, with 13 bases separating them. The CDR3 sequence is 13 residues long. Germline lookup yields CDR1 MNHEY and CDR2 SVGAGI. The CDR3 nucleotides are TGTGCCAGCACAACTGACAGCTTTCAGCCCCAGCATTTT. This codes for CASTTDSFQPQHF.

The J gene is TRBJ1-5, the V gene TRBV5-5; TRBD1 is a possible D gene (5 bases). CDR3 length equals 13 residues. Germline V gene sequence: CDR1 SGHKS, CDR2 YYEKEE (reference sequence). V gave up 4 bases and J gave up 6 bases, with 11 bases separating them. This CDR3 is CASSPGGAQPQHF. DNA for the CDR3: TGTGCCAGCAGCCCGGGTGGGGCTCAGCCCCAGCATTTT.

This clone is medium-sized in the sample. This rearrangement joins TRBV29-1 to TRBJ1-1; D gene unclear. V was clipped by 5 bases and J by 0 bases, with 13 bases between them. Germline V gene data show CDR1 as SQVTM and CDR2 as ANQGSEA. The CDR3 length is 14 residues. The CDR3: CSVTRTVMNTEAFF. DNA for the CDR3: TGCAGCGTTACCCGAACAGTCATGAACACTGAAGCTTTCTTT.

The chain combines TRBV7-2 with TRBJ1-4; perhaps TRBD1 as D (5 bases). CDR1 SGHTA and CDR2 FQGNSA come from the germline V gene. V was shortened by 5 bases and J by 8 bases, with 12 bases between the two germline ends. The CDR3 length is 13 residues. DNA of the CDR3: TGTGCCAGCAGCCCGGGGAGGGGAGAAAAACTGTTTTTT. Translation: CASSPGRGEKLFF.

The chain carries TRBV19 and TRBJ2-3; 8 nucleotides line up with TRBD1. V shed 6 bases, J shed 0 bases, and the junction held 5 bases outside the gene matches. The CDR3 is made up of 15 amino acids. In germline, CDR1 is LNHDA, CDR2 SQIVND (reference sequence). This chain's CDR3 is CASRFRQGSTDTQYF. CDR3 nucleotide sequence: TGTGCCAGTAGGTTTCGACAGGGGAGCACAGATACGCAGTATTTT.